Listed here are 31 T cell receptor beta chains from one sample, sequenced in a study of breast tumors, draining lymph nodes, adjacent tissues. The lymph nodes were axillary draining lymph nodes from breast cancer patients. TCRdb processed the multiplex PCR reads anew with MiXCR; each CDR3 protein has one entry. In the table there are approximately 250,000 distinct CDR3 sequences, 30% to 35% of which are singletons. Sequenced input: axillary lymph node tissue. These receptor sequences come from a female donor with breast cancer. Some clones in this sample may be carry-over from other donors' samples.

This clonotype was observed at least ten times. This chain connects TRBV5-1 to TRBJ1-4, with D perhaps matching TRBD1 (5 bases). The germline V gene encodes CDR1 SGHRS and CDR2 YFSETQ. The CDR3 is 13 amino acids. Trimming stripped 5 bases from V and 8 bases from J, with 13 bases between. CDR3 region: CASRLTVGEKLFF. The CDR3 nucleotides are TGCGCCAGCAGATTGACAGTTGGGGAAAAACTGTTTTTT.

This clonotype was seen ten or more times. The V call is TRBV20-1, the J call TRBJ2-1, with TRBD2 identical over 7 bases. The CDR3 contains 12 residues. Germline V CDR1 and CDR2: DFQATT, SNEGSKA (reference sequence). The V segment lost 4 bases and the J segment 10 bases; nucleotides outside the gene matches: 7. CDR3 region: CSATGGGREQFF. As DNA, the CDR3 is TGCAGTGCTACGGGGGGTGGCAGGGAGCAGTTCTTC.

As regards this clonotype: In this CDR3 the conserved last residue, phenylalanine or tryptophan, is missing, so a read error is likely. The limits of the CDR3 on the DNA are not certain, so only TCRdb's listed CDR3 is given. The gene calls are TRBV20-1 and TRBJ2-1; TRBD2 reflects the table's D call only, with no check against the DNA. The CDR3 is 14 residues long, ends included. Germline CDR1 is DFQATT and CDR2 is SNEGSKA (reference sequence). CDR3 in amino acids: CSASRSRGGNEQTL.

This clonotype turned up a few times. The V call is TRBV18, the J call TRBJ2-5; 8 bases align to TRBD2. The ends lost 2 bases at V and 4 bases at J; junction bases unmatched: 12. This CDR3 region has 17 residues. In germline, CDR1 is KGHSH, CDR2 LQKENI. CDR3 in amino acids: CASSPLRTGGPGETQYF. As DNA, the CDR3 is TGTGCCAGCTCACCATTGAGAACGGGGGGGCCTGGAGAGACCCAGTACTTC.

At least ten counts were recorded for this clonotype. The gene calls are TRBV5-6 and TRBJ2-2; 7 nucleotides agree with TRBD1. The CDR3 loop spans 14 amino acids. After removal of 3 bases from V and 5 bases from J, the junction contained 4 bases not matched to a gene. Germline CDR1 reads SGHDT; CDR2 reads YYEEEE. The DNA for the CDR3 is TGTGCCAGCAGCTCTCTGACAGGGACCGGGGAGCTGTTTTTT. This encodes CASSSLTGTGELFF.

The rearrangement joins TRBV15 to TRBJ2-3; 9 bases are shared with TRBD1. The trim removed 4 bases at V and 4 bases at J, leaving 3 bases unmatched. Germline V CDR1 and CDR2: LNHNV, YYDKDF (reference sequence). The CDR3 is made up of 14 amino acids. The CDR3 bases are TGTGCCACCAGCAAAGACAGGGGGGCAGATACGCAGTATTTT. This codes for CATSKDRGADTQYF.

This clonotype showed up many times. This sequence joins TRBV10-3 and TRBJ2-1; D gene ambiguous. The germline V gene encodes CDR1 ENHRY and CDR2 SYGVKD. The CDR3 totals 11 residues. V was cut by 1 base and J by 7 bases, with 2 bases left in between. This chain's CDR3 is CAISELNEQFF. In nucleotides, the CDR3 is TGTGCCATCAGTGAGTTAAATGAGCAGTTCTTC.

This clonotype was seen ten or more times. This chain joins TRBV24-1 and TRBJ1-2; no definite D call. Trimming shortened V by 0 bases and J by 7 bases, and 8 bases separated the two germline ends. The CDR3 spans 13 residues. Germline V gene data show CDR1 as KGHDR and CDR2 as SFDVKD. The CDR3 here is CATSDLTASGYTF. The CDR3 coding sequence is TGTGCCACCAGTGATTTGACGGCTTCTGGCTACACCTTC.

This clonotype was seen many times. The rearrangement links TRBV6-2 or TRBV6-3 to TRBJ1-2; TRBD1 might be the D (5 bases). The germline V gene encodes CDR1 MNHEY and CDR2 SVGEGT. This CDR3 comprises 11 residues. V gave up 6 bases and J gave up 6 bases, with 8 bases separating them. The CDR3 protein is CASRGENGYTF. DNA for the CDR3: TGTGCCAGCAGGGGGGAGAATGGCTACACCTTC.

In this sample, this clonotype turned up many times. The rearrangement uses TRBV6-6 and TRBJ2-5; 11 bases align to TRBD2. With 7 bases clipped from V and 2 bases from J, the junction kept 9 bases outside the gene matches. Germline CDR1 MNHNY, CDR2 SVGAGI (reference sequence). This CDR3 is 16 amino acids long. This CDR3 reads CASNEGLAGGQETQYF. CDR3 nucleotide sequence: TGTGCCAGCAACGAAGGCCTAGCGGGGGGTCAAGAGACCCAGTACTTC.

This clonotype was seen only a few times. One base away lies a much larger clone, so this may be a sequencing read error. This chain joins TRBV20-1 and TRBJ1-2; TRBD1 matches at 7 bases. The CDR3 has 12 residues. Per the germline V gene, CDR1 is DFQATT and CDR2 is SNEGSKA (reference sequence). This CDR3 is CSAMGQLSGSTF. CDR3 bases: TGCAGTGCTATGGGACAGCTATCTGGCTCCACCTTC.

Points on this clonotype: A clone one base away is much larger, so this may be a read error. The chain recombines TRBV5-1 with TRBJ1-4, with a weak D call TRBD1 (5 bases). The germline V gene encodes CDR1 SGHRS and CDR2 YFSETQ. The CDR3 contains 13 residues. The CDR3 sequence is CASSLQGSENLFF. CDR3 DNA: TGCGCCAGCAGCTTGCAGGGAAGTGAAAACCTGTTTTTT.

This clonotype was detected only a few times. It may be a read error: a sequence one base away is much more abundant. The V call is TRBV5-1, the J call TRBJ1-5, with D possibly being TRBD1 (6 bases). This CDR3 is 14 amino acids long. Germline V gene sequence: CDR1 SGHRS, CDR2 YFSETQ. CDR3 sequence (DNA): TGCGCCAGCAGCTTGGAGGGGGACAATCACCCCCAGCATTTT. As protein: CASSLEGDNHPQHF.

This clonotype occurred many times. This chain joins TRBV6-6 and TRBJ1-5; D is possibly TRBD1 (6 bases). The germline V gene encodes CDR1 MNHNY and CDR2 SVGAGI (reference sequence). The CDR3 covers 14 residues. V was pared by 6 bases and J by 5 bases, with 14 bases between. The CDR3 DNA sequence: TGTGCCAGCAGCGTGTCGGGGGCGTATCAGCCCCAGCATTTT. It is translated as CASSVSGAYQPQHF.

This clonotype was counted many times. The rearrangement joins TRBV4-2 to TRBJ2-3; no reliable D call. CDR1 LGHNA and CDR2 YNFKEQ come from the germline V gene. The CDR3 runs 16 residues. Trimming took off 4 bases at V and 4 bases at J, with 18 bases between the two ends. The CDR3 reads CASSRAEAKGADTQYF. In DNA form, the CDR3 reads TGTGCCAGCAGCCGAGCTGAGGCCAAGGGTGCAGATACGCAGTATTTT.

The chain is built from TRBV6-1 and TRBJ2-7, with TRBD2 as a possible D gene (6 bases). Trimming stripped 5 bases from V and 2 bases from J, with 16 bases between. Germline values: CDR1 MNHNS, CDR2 SASEGT. The CDR3 totals 15 residues. CDR3 in amino acids: CASSPSGTSAYEQYF. The CDR3, as DNA: TGTGCCAGCAGTCCTTCCGGGACTTCAGCCTACGAGCAGTACTTC.

Of note for this clonotype: A much larger clone lies one base from this, so it may be a read error. This chain joins TRBV10-2 and TRBJ2-7, with D uncertain. CDR3 size: 13 residues. Germline values: CDR1 WSHSY, CDR2 SAAADI. CDR3 protein: CASSESSSYEQHF. The DNA of the CDR3 is TGCGCCAGCAGTGAGTCGAGTAGCTACGAGCAGCACTTC.

The CDR3 bases are TGTGCCAGCAGCCCTTTGACTACCTATGGCTACACCTTC. Translating it yields CASSPLTTYGYTF. The chain links TRBV5-6 to TRBJ1-2; D remains unclear. The CDR3 runs 13 residues. Germline CDR1 SGHDT, CDR2 YYEEEE. The V and J ends lost 4 bases and 4 bases respectively, with 11 bases between them.

V is TRBV10-3 and J is TRBJ2-6; maybe TRBD2 (6 bases). The CDR3 is made up of 21 amino acids. Per the germline V gene, CDR1 is ENHRY and CDR2 is SYGVKD. V dropped 10 bases and J dropped 3 bases, with 34 bases sitting between them. This chain's CDR3 is CASSESVVLTPGRFGANVLTF. CDR3 bases: TGTGCCAGCAGCGAATCGGTGGTCCTGACACCGGGGAGGTTTGGGGCCAACGTCCTGACTTTC.

In its sample, this clonotype was seen many times. The chain has TRBV6-1 and TRBJ1-5; D ambiguous. The CDR3 runs 13 residues. V was pared by 8 bases and J by 1 base, with 9 bases between. Per germline, CDR1 MNHNS and CDR2 SASEGT. The CDR3 is CASDPESNQPQHF. CDR3 coding DNA: TGTGCCAGCGACCCCGAAAGCAATCAGCCCCAGCATTTT.

This chain joins TRBV18 and TRBJ2-2, with 7 bases aligning to TRBD1. CDR1 and CDR2 from the germline V gene are KGHSH and LQKENI. Losses at the gene ends were 6 bases for V and 3 bases for J; bases not matched to a gene: 4. CDR3 length equals 14 residues. This chain's CDR3 is CASSWDSHTGELFF. CDR3 DNA: TGTGCCAGCTCTTGGGACAGCCACACCGGGGAGCTGTTTTTT.

For this clonotype: A much bigger clone sits one base away, suggesting this may be a read error. This chain's CDR3 is CASSLGAGFTGELSF. The CDR3, as DNA: TGTGCCAGCAGCTTAGGGGCGGGGTTTACCGGGGAGCTGTCTTTT. V gene TRBV7-2 combines with J gene TRBJ2-2, with a possible D match to TRBD2 (6 bases). The CDR3 is 15 amino acids. Germline-derived CDR1 and CDR2 are SGHTA and FQGNSA.

This clonotype showed up many times. The chain combines TRBV7-9 with TRBJ2-7; no firm D call. Between the trimmed V and J ends, which lost 3 bases and 0 bases, there was a span of 9 bases. There are 14 residues in the CDR3. Germline assignment: CDR1 SEHNR and CDR2 FQNEAQ (reference sequence). Here the CDR3 reads CASSLSAVSYEQYF. The DNA of the CDR3 is TGTGCCAGCAGCTTGAGCGCGGTCTCCTACGAGCAGTACTTC. The full variable domain, with the rest looked up from reference TRBV7-9 and TRBJ2-7, is DTGVSQNPRHKITKRGQNVTFRCDPISEHNRLYWYRQTLGQGPEFLTYFQNEAQLEKSRLLSDRFSAERPKGSFSTLEIQRTEQGDSAMYLCASSLSAVSYEQYFGPGTRLTVT.

This chain uses TRBV7-2 with TRBJ2-7; D possibly corresponds to TRBD1 (6 bases). V lost 1 base to trimming and J lost 4 bases, with 11 bases between them. Germline V lookup: CDR1 SGHTA, CDR2 FQGNSA. The CDR3 is 14 amino acids. The CDR3, as DNA: TGTGCCAGCAGCTTAGTAGGGGGTGAGTACGAGCAGTACTTC. Translating it yields CASSLVGGEYEQYF.

This chain joins TRBV12-3 or TRBV12-4 and TRBJ2-4; 9 bases are shared with TRBD1. V was pared by 7 bases and J by 0 bases, with 4 bases of the junction left unmatched. This CDR3 region has 15 residues. CDR3 sequence: CASTNRGLAKNIQYF. The CDR3 DNA is TGTGCCAGCACCAACAGGGGGCTAGCCAAAAACATTCAGTACTTC.

This clonotype was seen more than once but under ten times. The rearrangement uses TRBV27 and TRBJ1-2, with D possibly TRBD1 on 6 matching bases. Germline V gene data show CDR1 as MNHEY and CDR2 as SMNVEV (reference sequence). Deletions cut 10 bases from V and 2 bases from J, with 11 bases between. The CDR3 loop spans 12 amino acids. CDR3 bases: TGTGCCACCTATGGACAGAACTATGGCTACACCTTC. Translation: CATYGQNYGYTF.

This clonotype was seen many times. The V and J genes are TRBV12-5 and TRBJ1-5; D is uncertain. This CDR3 comprises 15 residues. V was pared by 0 bases and J by 3 bases, with 9 bases between. CDR1 and CDR2 (germline): LGHNT, FRNRAP. The CDR3 spells CASGLVHGPNQPQHF. CDR3 DNA sequence: TGTGCTAGTGGTTTGGTACACGGGCCCAATCAGCCCCAGCATTTT.

A note on this clonotype: A much larger clonotype is one base distant, so this may be a read error. The chain employs TRBV7-9 and TRBJ2-1; the D gene is possibly TRBD1 (5 bases). The CDR3 loop spans 15 amino acids. Germline V gene sequence: CDR1 SEHNR, CDR2 FQNEAQ (reference sequence). The CDR3 nucleotides read TGTGCCAGCAGCTCCAGGGTGCCCCTCTACAATGAGCAGCTCTTC. Translating it yields CASSSRVPLYNEQLF.

This clonotype was seen many times. The chain uses TRBV7-2 and TRBJ2-3; 10 bases line up with TRBD1. V dropped 5 bases and J dropped 14; count of bases not matched to a gene: 16. The CDR3 runs to 15 residues. The V gene's germline CDR1 is SGHTA and CDR2 FQGNSA. Here the CDR3 reads CASSVRDRGGTLLYF. In nucleotides, the CDR3 is TGTGCCAGCAGCGTCCGGGACAGGGGCGGGACTTTGTTGTATTTT.

The chain employs TRBV5-1 and TRBJ2-7; D is perhaps TRBD1 (6 bases). V was cut by 4 bases and J by 0 bases, with 17 bases left in between. This CDR3 has 16 amino acids. Per the germline V gene, CDR1 is SGHRS and CDR2 is YFSETQ. For the CDR3, the DNA is TGCGCCAGCAGCCCCTGGCGAGGGGGAAGCTCCTACGAGCAGTACTTC. Its protein product is CASSPWRGGSSYEQYF.

The V call is TRBV7-9, the J call TRBJ1-5; 8 positions match TRBD1. This CDR3 comprises 14 residues. CDR1 and CDR2 (germline): SEHNR, FQNEAQ (reference sequence). V gave up 1 base and J gave up 7 bases; unmatched junction bases: 3. In DNA, the CDR3 is TGTGCCAGCAGCTTAGGACAGGGGAAACAGCCCCAGCATTTT. Its translation is CASSLGQGKQPQHF.